The 22 T cell receptor beta chains below come from one sample, sequenced in a study of T cells in Graves' hyperthyroidism and ophthalmopathy. Amplification targeted TCR beta CDR3 regions from RNA transcripts. Carried out on the TCR CDR3, a first-round RT-PCR used the HTBI primer set. TCRdb reprocessed the multiplex PCR reads with MiXCR, giving one entry per CDR3 protein. The data hold approximately 350,000 distinct CDR3 sequences, with about 15% observed a single time. The sample was blood. Source of these receptors: a woman in her sixties or seventies with Graves' ophthalmopathy.

The chain joins TRBV7-2 to TRBJ1-6; TRBD1 aligns across 7 bases. J gave up 9 bases and V 4 bases, and 9 bases lay outside the gene matches. Per germline, CDR1 SGHTA and CDR2 FQGNSA. This CDR3 has 15 amino acids. The CDR3 loop reads CASSSMTGLGSPLHF. For the CDR3, the DNA is TGTGCCAGCAGCTCAATGACAGGGTTGGGTTCACCCCTCCACTTT.

The chain has TRBV28 and TRBJ1-1; D is perhaps TRBD1 (5 bases). With 5 bases removed from V and 1 base from J, the gap between germline ends came to 14 bases. Per germline, CDR1 MDHEN and CDR2 SYDVKM. The CDR3 spans 15 residues. Written as DNA, the CDR3 is TGTGCCAGCAGTCCCCTCAGGGCTACGAACACTGAAGCTTTCTTT. This gives the protein CASSPLRATNTEAFF.

The gene calls are TRBV7-2 and TRBJ2-2, with 11 bases identical to TRBD2. After removal of 6 bases from V and 8 bases from J, the junction contained 8 bases not matched to a gene. Per the germline V gene, CDR1 is SGHTA and CDR2 is FQGNSA. This CDR3 region has 15 residues. CDR3 DNA: TGTGCCAGCAGGACCCGATTAGCGGGAGGGGGGGAGCTGTTTTTT. It encodes CASRTRLAGGGELFF. The variable domain in full, completed from reference TRBV7-2 and TRBJ2-2, reads GAGVSQSPSNKVTEKGKDVELRCDPISGHTALYWYRQSLGQGLEFLIYFQGNSAPDKSGLPSDRFSAERTGGSVSTLTIQRTQQEDSAVYLCASRTRLAGGGELFFGEGSRLTVL.

This clonotype has a count of ten or more. The genes are TRBV20-1 and TRBJ2-1, with 7 bases aligning to TRBD1. The CDR3 extends over 13 amino acids. Germline CDR1 reads DFQATT; CDR2 reads SNEGSKA (reference sequence). The chain's CDR3 is CTIEGQIYNEQFF. CDR3 sequence (DNA): TGCACTATTGAGGGACAGATTTACAATGAGCAGTTCTTC.

This clonotype was counted at least ten times. V is TRBV13 and J is TRBJ2-3; D is possibly TRBD1 (5 bases). Trimming stripped 5 bases from V and 0 bases from J, with 15 bases between. Per the germline V gene, CDR1 is PRHDT and CDR2 is FYEKMQ (reference sequence). The CDR3 covers 16 residues. The CDR3 loop is CASSLGLSASTDTQYF. The CDR3 region has the DNA TGTGCCAGCAGCCTGGGGCTATCTGCTAGCACAGATACGCAGTATTTT.

In its sample, this clonotype was seen many times. The chain employs TRBV30 and TRBJ2-3; 7 bases are shared with TRBD1. Trimming took 3 bases from V and 3 from J; bases not matched to a gene: 6. Germline values: CDR1 GTSNPN, CDR2 SVGIG (reference sequence). The CDR3 totals 14 residues. DNA of the CDR3: TGTGCCTGGAGCATTGGCAGGGGGACAGATACGCAGTATTTT. It encodes CAWSIGRGTDTQYF.

The chain recombines TRBV15 with TRBJ2-1; TRBD2 matches 13 bases. This CDR3 has 17 residues. V lost 0 bases, J lost 3 bases, and 2 bases stayed unmatched. The V gene's germline CDR1 is LNHNV and CDR2 YYDKDF (reference sequence). CDR3 protein: CATSRDGTSGNYNEQFF. The CDR3 nucleotides read TGTGCCACCAGCAGAGATGGGACTAGCGGGAACTACAATGAGCAGTTCTTC.

There are many counts of this clonotype. V usage is TRBV12-3 or TRBV12-4 and J usage is TRBJ1-5, with D unclear. The CDR3 is 14 residues long. The germline V and J ends were trimmed by 5 bases and 2 bases, with 10 bases remaining between them. The CDR3 loop is CASSLGFRNQPQHF. CDR3 nucleotides: TGTGCCAGCAGTCTAGGGTTTCGCAATCAGCCCCAGCATTTT.

This clonotype was seen more than once but under ten times. The genes are TRBV15 and TRBJ2-6; 7 positions agree with TRBD1. V gave up 3 bases and J gave up 3 bases; unmatched junction bases: 8. The CDR3 sequence is 17 residues long. Germline V CDR1 and CDR2: LNHNV, YYDKDF (reference sequence). Here the CDR3 DNA reads TGTGCCACCAGCAGGGGGACAGCCTTGGGTGGGGCCAACGTCCTGACTTTC. Residues: CATSRGTALGGANVLTF.

This clonotype came up many times. The chain uses TRBV28 and TRBJ1-5; D gene uncertain. Trimming left V 3 bases short and J 7 bases short, with 7 bases between. Germline V gene sequence: CDR1 MDHEN, CDR2 SYDVKM. This CDR3 is built from 12 residues. The CDR3 protein is CASSFAWQPQHF. The CDR3 bases are TGTGCCAGCAGTTTTGCGTGGCAGCCCCAGCATTTT.

This clonotype was detected ten times or more. This sequence joins TRBV30 and TRBJ2-7; tentative D call: TRBD2 (6 bases). The V end was cut by 7 bases, the J end by 5 bases, with 21 bases between. The germline V gene encodes CDR1 GTSNPN and CDR2 SVGIG (reference sequence). This CDR3 has 14 residues. CDR3 in amino acids: CASRLGPLGDEQYF. DNA of the CDR3: TGTGCCTCCCGACTAGGCCCCCTCGGGGACGAGCAGTACTTC.

Comments on this clonotype: A clone one base away is much larger, so this may be a read error. This chain connects TRBV7-3 to TRBJ2-3; 7 nucleotides match TRBD2. Trimming at V came to 4 bases and at J to 2 bases, leaving 3 bases not matched to a gene. The CDR3 totals 14 residues. CDR1 SGHTA and CDR2 FQGTGA come from the germline V gene. CDR3 sequence: CASSSGLFTDTQYF. The CDR3 nucleotides are TGTGCCAGCAGCTCGGGACTATTCACAGATACGCAGTATTTT.

The rearrangement uses TRBV20-1 and TRBJ2-2; weak D call: TRBD2 (5 bases). Germline lookup yields CDR1 DFQATT and CDR2 SNEGSKA (reference sequence). The CDR3 runs to 19 residues. V lost 0 bases and J lost 3, with 23 bases in between. The CDR3 loop is CSARDQKIQAGTHTGELFF. CDR3 nucleotides: TGCAGTGCTAGAGATCAAAAAATCCAGGCGGGCACTCACACCGGGGAGCTGTTTTTT.

In its sample, this clonotype was seen many times. Mismatch with germline at one junction end may stem from a read error. CDR3 in DNA: TGTGCCAGCAGGTTAGCGGGAAGCTCCTACAATGAGCAGTTCTTC. Amino acids: CASRLAGSSYNEQFF. The chain is built from TRBV12-3 or TRBV12-4 and TRBJ2-1; TRBD2 aligns across 8 bases. This CDR3 has 15 amino acids.

The table lists this clonotype with a few counts. CDR3 coding DNA: TGTGCCAGCAGCTCCATAAGCGGGAGCAGTTTCAATGAGCAGTTCTTC. This encodes CASSSISGSSFNEQFF. The chain carries TRBV13 and TRBJ2-1, with TRBD2 matching over 8 bases. CDR1 PRHDT and CDR2 FYEKMQ come from the germline V gene (reference sequence). The CDR3 sequence is 16 residues long. J lost 6 bases, V lost 4 bases, and 11 bases had no gene match.

The V and J genes are TRBV19 and TRBJ2-1, with a possible D match to TRBD2 (6 bases). This CDR3 is built from 17 residues. Germline lookup yields CDR1 LNHDA and CDR2 SQIVND (reference sequence). With 4 bases removed from V and 0 bases from J, the gap between germline ends came to 16 bases. The CDR3 nucleotides read TGTGCCAGTAGTAACCTTTGGGCGGGAAGCTCCTACAATGAGCAGTTCTTC. Translating it yields CASSNLWAGSSYNEQFF.

This clonotype was seen at least ten times. The gene calls are TRBV7-9 and TRBJ2-7; 8 bases line up with TRBD2. The CDR3 covers 16 residues. Germline CDR1 reads SEHNR; CDR2 reads FQNEAQ (reference sequence). V shed 5 bases, J shed 4 bases, and the junction held 13 bases outside the gene matches. CDR3 nucleotide sequence: TGTGCCAGCAGCCCGGGGGGGGAGGCCGGCCGTTACGAGCAGTACTTC. Protein: CASSPGGEAGRYEQYF.

Ten or more counts support this clonotype. This chain's CDR3 is CASSSRGGSTEAFF. CDR3 sequence (DNA): TGTGCCAGCAGTTCCAGGGGGGGCAGCACTGAAGCTTTCTTT. The rearrangement links TRBV27 to TRBJ1-1, with 7 bases lining up with TRBD1. The CDR3 sequence is 14 residues long. V dropped 4 bases and J dropped 4; count of bases not matched to a gene: 6. The germline V gene encodes CDR1 MNHEY and CDR2 SMNVEV (reference sequence).

The rearrangement joins TRBV7-9 to TRBJ2-7, with TRBD1 matching 7 bases. The CDR3 sequence is 14 residues long. The germline gives CDR1 SEHNR, CDR2 FQNEAQ (reference sequence). J gave up 7 bases and V 4 bases, and 10 bases lay outside the gene matches. The CDR3 DNA reads TGTGCCAGCAGCTGGGATAGGGGGCTGCGGGAGCAGTACTTC. Translation gives CASSWDRGLREQYF.

CDR3 bases: TGTGCCAGCAGCGGTGGACAGCCAAATCAGCCCCAGCATTTT. Translating it yields CASSGGQPNQPQHF. This sequence joins TRBV7-8 and TRBJ1-5, with D possibly TRBD1 on 6 matching bases. V lost 5 bases and J lost 4, with 12 bases in between. Germline V gene lookup returns CDR1 SGHVS and CDR2 FQNEAQ. The CDR3 loop spans 14 amino acids.

With respect to this clonotype: This sequence may be a read error, since a much larger clone differs from it by one base. The chain couples TRBV7-9 to TRBJ2-7; 7 bases are a match to TRBD1. The CDR3 has 14 amino acids. Germline trimming cut 9 bases from V and 4 bases from J; bases unmatched to any gene: 12. In germline, CDR1 is SEHNR, CDR2 FQNEAQ (reference sequence). DNA of the CDR3: TGTGCCAGAAGCAACCGGGACAGAGGGTACGAGCAGTACTTC. This encodes CARSNRDRGYEQYF.

This clonotype was observed a few times. CDR3 in amino acids: CASSQAWGARNTEAFF. The CDR3 nucleotides are TGTGCCAGCAGCCAAGCTTGGGGGGCGCGGAACACTGAAGCTTTCTTT. This chain uses TRBV4-2 with TRBJ1-1, with D possibly TRBD1 on 6 matching bases. The length of the CDR3 is 16 residues. V lost 1 base to trimming and J lost 1 base, with 13 bases between them. Looked up from germline, CDR1 is LGHNA and CDR2 is YNFKEQ.